This T cell receptor beta chain was identified during a study of OX40 agonist ivuxolimab in advanced cancers. TCRdb keeps only in-frame clones here, not all; method: immunoSEQ multiplex PCR. The sample contains about 50,000 clones, 80% to 90% of which appear only once. The length of the CDR3 is 15 residues. Germline CDR1 reads SGHAT; CDR2 reads FQNNGV. Germline trimming cut 0 bases from V and 4 bases from J; bases unmatched to any gene: 2. This sequence was found in an adult with an advanced solid tumor such as melanoma, head and neck, liver or kidney cancer. J is TRBJ2-1 and V is TRBV11-2; TRBD2 aligns across 8 bases. The material was CD4+ or CD8+ T cells sorted from blood, obtained in a trial of the OX40 agonist ivuxolimab. The DNA of the CDR3 is TGTGCCAGCAGCTTAGATGGCGGGAGGTACAATGAGCAGTTCTTC. It specifies CASSLDGGRYNEQFF.